This section outlines one T cell receptor (beta chain) sequence together with its context. Sequenced by immunoSEQ multiplex PCR; TCRdb stores in-frame clones only, minus some. The top ten clones hold under 0.4% of a sample with some 250,000 clones, around 90% of them seen once. This specimen belongs to a study of cytomegalovirus exposure and HLA in healthy donors. The wider study: It was reported in a later analysis that the 100 to 150 validation repertoires used the same platform as the approximately 690 first-cohort repertoires.

The V end was cut by 2 bases, the J end by 3 bases, with 26 bases between. This CDR3 has 19 residues. Germline V gene data show CDR1 as GTSNPN and CDR2 as SVGIG (reference sequence). The sequence derives from a woman under 30 in good health and CMV-seronegative. This rearrangement joins TRBV30 to TRBJ1-5; TRBD1 is a possible D gene (5 bases). The sequencing input was PBMCs. CDR3 sequence (DNA): TGTGCCTGGAGTACCGGTGATGTAGGGGCAAAACTATTCAATCAGCCCCAGCATTTT. Encoded protein: CAWSTGDVGAKLFNQPQHF.